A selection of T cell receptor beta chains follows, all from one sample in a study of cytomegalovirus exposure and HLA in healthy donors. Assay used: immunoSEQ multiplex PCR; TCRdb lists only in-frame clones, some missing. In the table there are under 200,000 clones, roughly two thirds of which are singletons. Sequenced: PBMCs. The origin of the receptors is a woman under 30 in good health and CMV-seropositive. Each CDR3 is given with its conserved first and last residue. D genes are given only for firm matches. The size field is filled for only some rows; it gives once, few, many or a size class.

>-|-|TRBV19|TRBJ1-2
TGTGCCAGTAGTAAGGGGAGGGAATATGGCTACACCTTC
CASSKGREYGYTF
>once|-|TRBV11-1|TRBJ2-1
TGTGCCAGCAGCTTAGAGGGGGGGTGGCCCTACAATGAGCAGTTCTTC
CASSLEGGWPYNEQFF
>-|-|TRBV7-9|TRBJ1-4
TGTGCCAGCAGCCCCACCAGCGCAGAAACTAATGAAAAACTGTTTTTT
CASSPTSAETNEKLFF
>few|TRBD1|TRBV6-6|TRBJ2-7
TGTGCCAGCAGTTACGGGACAGTCTACGAGCAGTACTTC
CASSYGTVYEQYF
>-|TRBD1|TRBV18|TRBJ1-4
TGTGCCAGCTCACCGGGGACAGCCGAAAAACTGTTTTTT
CASSPGTAEKLFF
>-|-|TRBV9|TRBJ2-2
TGTGCCAGCAGCCCTTCCGGGCGGGGTAGCACCGGGGAGCTGTTTTTT
CASSPSGRGSTGELFF
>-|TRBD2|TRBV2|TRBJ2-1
TGTGCCAGCAGTGCTGAGCGGGGGGGCCGGGATGAGCAGTTCTTC
CASSAERGGRDEQFF
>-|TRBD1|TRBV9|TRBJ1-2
TGTGCCAGCAGCTCGAGGGACAGATCCGACTATGGCTACACCTTC
CASSSRDRSDYGYTF
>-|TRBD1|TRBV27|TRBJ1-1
TGTGCCAGCAGTTTATCGGGACAGGGGTGGGGATCGAACACTGAAGCTTTCTTT
CASSLSGQGWGSNTEAFF
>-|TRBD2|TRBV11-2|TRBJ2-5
TGTGCCAGCAGCCCGACTAGCGGGGGGGCGAGGGAGACCCAGTACTTC
CASSPTSGGARETQYF
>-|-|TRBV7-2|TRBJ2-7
TGTGCCAGCAGCTCTCAGGGTGGGGAGCAGTACTTC
CASSSQGGEQYF
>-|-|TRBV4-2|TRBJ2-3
TGTGCCAGCAGCCAAGTAGCTAGCAGCGCCACAGATACGCAGTATTTT
CASSQVASSATDTQYF
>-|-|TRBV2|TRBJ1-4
TGTGCCAGCAGGGACAGAATAGGGGAAAAACTGTTTTTT
CASRDRIGEKLFF
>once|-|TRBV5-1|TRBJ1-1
TGCGCCAGCAGCTTTGGAGGGCTGAACACTGAAGCTTTCTTT
CASSFGGLNTEAFF